This TCR beta chain was identified in a study of blood T cell repertoires in COVID-19. Study as a whole: Sources were T cells, B-cell-depleted T cells, or PBMCs; the material itself was cDNA or gDNA.

This clone was counted a few times. Other DNA sequences in this sample translate to the same CDR3. As processed by the authors: Reference gene primer amplification gave estimated nucleated cell counts. Libraries were prepared by immunoSEQ multiplex PCR; TCRdb keeps only in-frame clonotypes and omits some of them. V and J calls and clone size are as listed in that table; D and trimming were resolved from the DNA. The sample has 200,000 to 250,000 clones, 83% seen once. It was during active infection that Seattle patients were enrolled and then longitudinally followed. The receptor was isolated from a woman younger than 45 with COVID-19, enrolled during active disease. The sequencing sample was made of peripheral blood.

The CDR3 loop reads CASSGAGGTDTQYF. The DNA of the CDR3 is TGCGCCAGCAGCGGCGCGGGAGGCACAGATACGCAGTATTTT. The J gene is TRBJ2-3, the V gene TRBV5-1; TRBD2 aligns across 7 bases. CDR3 length: 14 amino acids. CDR1 and CDR2 (germline): SGHRS, YFSETQ. The V segment lost 4 bases and the J segment 1 base; nucleotides outside the gene matches: 3. The full variable domain, in which reference TRBV5-1 and TRBJ2-3 provide the parts outside the CDR3, is KAGVTQTPRYLIKTRGQQVTLSCSPISGHRSVSWYQQTPGQGLQFLFEYFSETQRNKGNFPGRFSGRQFSNSRSEMNVSTLELGDSALYLCASSGAGGTDTQYFGPGTRLTVL.